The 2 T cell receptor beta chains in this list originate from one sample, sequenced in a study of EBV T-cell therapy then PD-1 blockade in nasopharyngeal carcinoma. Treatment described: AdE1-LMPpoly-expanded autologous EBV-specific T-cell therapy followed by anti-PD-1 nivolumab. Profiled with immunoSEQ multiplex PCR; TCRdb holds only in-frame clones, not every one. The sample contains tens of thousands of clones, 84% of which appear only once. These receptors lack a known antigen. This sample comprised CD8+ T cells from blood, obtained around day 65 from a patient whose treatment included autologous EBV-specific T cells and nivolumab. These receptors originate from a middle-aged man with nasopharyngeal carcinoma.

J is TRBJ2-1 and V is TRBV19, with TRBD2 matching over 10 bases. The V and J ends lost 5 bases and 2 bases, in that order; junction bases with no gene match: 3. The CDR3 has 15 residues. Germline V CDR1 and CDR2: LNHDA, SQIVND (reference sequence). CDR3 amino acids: CASSRSGGAYNEQFF. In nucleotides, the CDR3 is TGTGCCAGTAGTCGAAGCGGGGGGGCCTACAATGAGCAGTTCTTC.

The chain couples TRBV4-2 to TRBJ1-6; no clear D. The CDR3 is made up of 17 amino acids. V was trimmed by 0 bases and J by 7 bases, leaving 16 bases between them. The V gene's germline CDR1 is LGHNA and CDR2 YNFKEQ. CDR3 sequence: CASSQEVAALRNSPLHF. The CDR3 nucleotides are TGTGCCAGCAGCCAAGAAGTGGCAGCTTTGAGAAATTCACCCCTCCACTTT.